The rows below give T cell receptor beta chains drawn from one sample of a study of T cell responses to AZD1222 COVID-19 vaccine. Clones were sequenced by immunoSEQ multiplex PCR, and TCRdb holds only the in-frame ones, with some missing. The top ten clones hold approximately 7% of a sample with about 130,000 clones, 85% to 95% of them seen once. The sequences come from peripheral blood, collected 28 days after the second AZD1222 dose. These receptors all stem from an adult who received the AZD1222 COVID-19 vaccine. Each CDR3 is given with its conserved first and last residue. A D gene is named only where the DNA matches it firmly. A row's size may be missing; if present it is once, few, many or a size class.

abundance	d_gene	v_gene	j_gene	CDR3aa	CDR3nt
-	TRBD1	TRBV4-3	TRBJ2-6	CASSQLQGTGANVLTF	TGCGCCAGCAGCCAACTACAGGGGACTGGGGCCAACGTCCTGACTTTC
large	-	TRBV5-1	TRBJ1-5	CASSLAGVPQPQHF	TGCGCCAGCAGCTTGGCCGGAGTTCCGCAGCCCCAGCATTTT
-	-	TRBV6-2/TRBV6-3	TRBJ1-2	CASSPDSYGYTF	TGTGCCAGCAGTCCCGACAGCTATGGCTACACCTTC
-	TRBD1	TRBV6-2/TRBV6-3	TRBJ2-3	CASSRTGHTQYF	TGTGCCAGCAGTCGGACAGGGCATACGCAGTATTTT
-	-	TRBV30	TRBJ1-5	CAWTDTSRNQPQHF	TGTGCCTGGACTGACACATCCCGCAATCAGCCCCAGCATTTT
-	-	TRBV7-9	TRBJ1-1	CASSLVAGTEAFF	TGTGCCAGCAGCTTAGTGGCAGGGACTGAAGCTTTCTTT
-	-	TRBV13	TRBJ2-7	CASGQGKSYEQYF	TGTGCCAGCGGGCAGGGGAAAAGCTACGAGCAGTACTTC
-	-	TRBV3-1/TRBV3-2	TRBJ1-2	CASSRDTNYGYTF	TGTGCCAGCAGCCGGGACACTAACTATGGCTACACCTTC
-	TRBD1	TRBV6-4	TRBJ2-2	CASSATGTGAGELFF	TGTGCCAGCAGTGCCACCGGGACAGGGGCCGGGGAGCTGTTTTTT
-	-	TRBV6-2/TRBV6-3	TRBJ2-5	CASSPQLETQYF	TGTGCCAGCAGTCCCCAGCTAGAGACCCAGTACTTC
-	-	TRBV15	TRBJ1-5	CATSPGAHQPQHF	TGTGCCACCAGTCCAGGGGCTCATCAGCCCCAGCATTTT
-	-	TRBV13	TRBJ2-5	CASSSPRLGGSETQYF	TGTGCCAGCAGCTCACCACGACTAGGAGGGTCAGAGACCCAGTACTTC
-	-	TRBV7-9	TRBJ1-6	CASRTGGGSYNSPLHF	TGTGCCAGCAGGACGGGGGGAGGCTCCTATAATTCACCCCTCCACTTT
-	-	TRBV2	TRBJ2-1	CASTRTRDSEQFF	TGTGCCAGCACAAGAACCAGGGACTCAGAGCAGTTCTTC
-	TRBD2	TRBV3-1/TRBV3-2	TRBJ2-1	CASKRGGYNEQFF	TGTGCCAGTAAGCGGGGGGGCTACAATGAGCAGTTCTTC
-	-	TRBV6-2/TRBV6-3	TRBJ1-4	CASSYTGTKNEKLFF	TGTGCCAGCAGTTACACCGGGACGAAGAATGAAAAACTGTTTTTT
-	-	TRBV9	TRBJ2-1	CASSVGGRGAYNEQFF	TGTGCCAGCAGCGTAGGTGGCAGGGGCGCCTACAATGAGCAGTTCTTC
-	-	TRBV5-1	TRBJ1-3	CASSLAGQTYGNTIYF	TGCGCCAGCAGCTTGGCCGGACAGACGTATGGAAACACCATATATTTT
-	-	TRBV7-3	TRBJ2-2	CASSLHRAVNTGELFF	TGTGCCAGCAGCTTGCACAGGGCAGTTAACACCGGGGAGCTGTTTTTT
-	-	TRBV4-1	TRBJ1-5	CASSLGRLGDSNQPQHF	TGCGCCAGCAGCCTGGGGCGGCTAGGAGATAGCAATCAGCCCCAGCATTTT
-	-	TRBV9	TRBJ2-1	CASSVANNEQFF	TGTGCCAGCAGCGTAGCCAACAATGAGCAGTTCTTC
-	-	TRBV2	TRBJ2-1	CASAGHNEQFF	TGTGCCAGCGCAGGGCACAATGAGCAGTTCTTC
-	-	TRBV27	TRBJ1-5	CASSFLGSNQPQHF	TGTGCCAGCAGTTTTCTGGGTAGCAATCAGCCCCAGCATTTT
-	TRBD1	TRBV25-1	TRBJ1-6	CASSAGQGGDSPLHF	TGTGCCAGCAGTGCGGGACAGGGTGGAGATTCACCCCTCCACTTT
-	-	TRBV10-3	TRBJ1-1	CAISEGLGINTEAFF	TGTGCCATCAGTGAGGGTCTGGGGATCAACACTGAAGCTTTCTTT
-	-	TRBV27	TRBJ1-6	CASSYNRDSPLHF	TGTGCCAGCAGCTACAACAGGGACTCACCCCTCCACTTT
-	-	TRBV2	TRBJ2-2	CASRRYTGELFF	TGTGCCAGCAGGCGGTACACCGGGGAGCTGTTTTTT
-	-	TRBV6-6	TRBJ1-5	CASSYISNQPQHF	TGTGCCAGCAGTTATATTAGCAATCAGCCCCAGCATTTT
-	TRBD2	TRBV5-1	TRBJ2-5	CASSLALAAETQYF	TGCGCCAGCAGCTTGGCCCTAGCGGCAGAGACCCAGTACTTC
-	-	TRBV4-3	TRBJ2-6	CASSPPLPGANVLTF	TGCGCCAGCAGTCCCCCCCTTCCTGGGGCCAACGTCCTGACTTTC
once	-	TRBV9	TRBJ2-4	CASSVGVAKNIQYF	TGTGCCAGCAGCGTAGGGGTAGCCAAAAACATTCAGTACTTC
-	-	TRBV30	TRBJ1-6	CAWSDTGLNSPLHF	TGTGCCTGGAGTGATACAGGCCTCAATTCACCCCTCCACTTT
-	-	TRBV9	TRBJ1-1	CASSPQPVGTEAFF	TGTGCCAGCAGCCCCCAGCCCGTGGGCACTGAAGCTTTCTTT
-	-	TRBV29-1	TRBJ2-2	CSVDVDGVAGELFF	TGCAGCGTTGACGTGGACGGGGTTGCCGGGGAGCTGTTTTTT
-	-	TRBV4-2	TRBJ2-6	CASSQDSRDFAGGANVLTF	TGTGCCAGCAGCCAAGACTCACGGGACTTTGCGGGAGGGGCCAACGTCCTGACTTTC
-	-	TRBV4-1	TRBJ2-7	CASSQVESDDYEQYF	TGCGCCAGCAGCCAAGTAGAGTCAGATGATTACGAGCAGTACTTC
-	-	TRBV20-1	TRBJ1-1	CSAKGLAEAFF	TGCAGTGCTAAAGGGCTGGCTGAAGCTTTCTTT
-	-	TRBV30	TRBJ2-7	CAWSVRDGSYEQYF	TGTGCCTGGAGTGTACGGGACGGATCCTACGAGCAGTACTTC
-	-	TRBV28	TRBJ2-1	CASSPRNTHSYNEQFF	TGTGCCAGCAGTCCCCGGAATACCCATTCCTACAATGAGCAGTTCTTC
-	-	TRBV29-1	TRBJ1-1	CSARSSGLNTEAFF	TGCAGCGCCCGATCGTCAGGGTTGAACACTGAAGCTTTCTTT